This T cell receptor (beta chain) was profiled in a study of blood T cell repertoires in COVID-19. For the study at large: T cells, B-cell-depleted T cells, or PBMCs provided the cDNA or gDNA that served as material.

The length of the CDR3 is 17 residues. Germline V CDR1 and CDR2: SGHDT, YYEEEE. J lost 4 bases, V lost 4 bases, and 9 bases had no gene match. The repertoire was sequenced with immunoSEQ multiplex PCR; TCRdb's copy has only in-frame clones and lacks some. The sample yields approximately 69,000 clones, nearly 90% seen once. This clone was observed a few times. This clonotype was obtained from a man between 50 and 59 years old with acute or convalescent COVID-19. The rearrangement links TRBV5-6 to TRBJ1-5; the match to TRBD1 covers 12 bases. The sample consisted of peripheral blood. The CDR3 reads CASSIRDRGLVNQPQHF. In DNA form, the CDR3 reads TGTGCCAGCAGCATCCGGGACAGGGGGCTTGTAAATCAGCCCCAGCATTTT.